The rows below give T cell receptor beta chains drawn from one sample of a study of vaccination and CD4 T cells after COVID-19. From the PCR reads, TCRdb called clonotypes with MiXCR, one entry per CDR3 protein. Found here are some 10,000 distinct CDR3 sequences, 45% of them singletons; the top ten hold around 24%. The antigens for these receptors are not known. Sequenced here: cultured CD4+ T cells from blood, sampled after SARS-CoV-2 vaccination. The receptors were sampled from a human donor with COVID-19. Each CDR3 is given with its conserved first and last residue. Each record gives: J gene, clone size, V gene, CDR3 protein. Only some rows state a clone size, as once, few, many or a class for expanded clones.

TRBJ1-6	few	TRBV20-1	CSARVRLSYNSPLHF
TRBJ2-1	.	TRBV7-6	CASSGQRGPYNEQFF
TRBJ1-2	few	TRBV19	CASSMLRTGFGYTF
TRBJ2-1	.	TRBV11-3	CASSRLAGSYNEQFF
TRBJ1-1	.	TRBV28	CASTTGTLNTEAFF
TRBJ2-3	once	TRBV7-3	CASSIDSTGTQYF
TRBJ1-6	.	TRBV30	CAWSSDSHNSPLHF
TRBJ1-1	few	TRBV2	CASSDGDRGRGTEAFF
TRBJ1-1	.	TRBV28	CASTPGVVSTEAFF
TRBJ1-3	.	TRBV4-2	CASSRPPSGNTIYF
TRBJ1-6	once	TRBV6-5	CASSYASGGTGSPLHF
TRBJ2-5	.	TRBV19	CATGTGGETQYF
TRBJ2-1	few	TRBV7-3	CASSSNRGNNEQFF
TRBJ1-2	.	TRBV5-6	CASSNLGGSNYGYTF
TRBJ1-5	.	TRBV7-2	CASSQDRALNQPQHF
TRBJ2-7	.	TRBV20-1	CSASIRTGSSYEQYF
TRBJ2-7	.	TRBV7-2	CASSADRGYEQYF
TRBJ2-5	few	TRBV2	CASSGGLAGGGETQYF
TRBJ2-2	.	TRBV19	CASSIGSWTGELFF
TRBJ2-1	.	TRBV11-3	CASSLLRTGTNEQFF
TRBJ2-3	.	TRBV6-1	CASSDTAGADTQYF
TRBJ1-2	few	TRBV27	CASSSRAGAGGYTF
TRBJ2-3	.	TRBV15	CATSRSPGASTDTQYF